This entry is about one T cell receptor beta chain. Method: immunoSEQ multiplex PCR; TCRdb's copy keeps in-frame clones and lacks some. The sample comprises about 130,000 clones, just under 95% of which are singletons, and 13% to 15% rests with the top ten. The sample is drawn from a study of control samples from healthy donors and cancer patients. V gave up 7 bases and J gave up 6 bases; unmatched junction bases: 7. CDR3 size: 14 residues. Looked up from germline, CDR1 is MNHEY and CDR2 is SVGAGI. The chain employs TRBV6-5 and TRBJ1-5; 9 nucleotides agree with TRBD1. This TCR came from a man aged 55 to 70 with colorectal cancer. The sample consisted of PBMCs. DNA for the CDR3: TGTGCCAGCACCTTTGGGACAGGGAGTCAGCCCCAGCATTTT. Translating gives CASTFGTGSQPQHF.